Sequencing of this T cell receptor beta chain was carried out in a study of blood T cell repertoires in COVID-19. Original methodology: How many nucleated cells were present was estimated from reference gene primer amplification. Assay: immunoSEQ multiplex PCR; the TCRdb copy retains only in-frame clones and omits some. Clone size and the V and J calls come from that table; the DNA yielded D and trimming. The sample holds about 270,000 clones, 82% seen once. The germline CDR1 and CDR2 sequences are SEHNR and FQNEAQ (reference sequence). The CDR3 spans 13 residues. Trimming took off 3 bases at V and 4 bases at J, with 9 bases between the two ends.

The sequenced material came from peripheral blood. The source of this sequence is a woman under 30 with acute or convalescent COVID-19. V gene TRBV7-9 combines with J gene TRBJ1-2, with D maybe TRBD1 (5 bases). The CDR3 sequence: CASSLIRGYGYTF. The CDR3 DNA reads as TGTGCCAGCAGCTTGATTAGGGGCTATGGCTACACCTTC.